A single sample is the source of the 11 T cell receptor beta chains below, sequenced in a study of shared clonotypes between healthy human individuals. TCRdb's table, derived via immunoSEQ multiplex PCR, lists solely in-frame clones and lacks some. The repertoire holds 450,000 to 500,000 clones, with roughly 80% as singletons. The material sequenced was PBMCs. Receptors originate from a woman between 40 and 55 years old in good health. Some clones in this sample may be carry-over from other donors' samples.

The rearrangement links TRBV6-1 to TRBJ2-2; no firm D call. The CDR3 consists of 11 residues. Germline V gene lookup returns CDR1 MNHNS and CDR2 SASEGT. Trimming stripped 7 bases from V and 3 bases from J, with 3 bases between. The CDR3: CASTHTGELFF. DNA of the CDR3: TGTGCCAGCACTCACACCGGGGAGCTGTTTTTT.

V usage is TRBV19 and J usage is TRBJ2-7, with 7 bases that match TRBD1. The CDR3 covers 14 residues. The germline CDR1 and CDR2 sequences are LNHDA and SQIVND (reference sequence). V trimming: 6 bases; J trimming: 0 bases; junction bases outside the gene matches: 5. DNA for the CDR3: TGTGCCAGTAGCGGACAGGCGAGCTCCTACGAGCAGTACTTC. Translation gives CASSGQASSYEQYF.

V gene TRBV5-1 combines with J gene TRBJ1-2; TRBD1 might be the D (6 bases). Trimming left V 2 bases short and J 0 bases short, with 8 bases between. Germline assignment: CDR1 SGHRS and CDR2 YFSETQ. This CDR3 is built from 14 residues. This chain's CDR3 is CASSFRGPNYGYTF. CDR3 nucleotides: TGCGCCAGCAGCTTTCGGGGGCCTAACTATGGCTACACCTTC.

The chain combines TRBV14 with TRBJ2-7; D remains unclear. Trimming took 1 base from V and 4 from J, leaving 2 bases between them. Germline CDR1 SGHDN, CDR2 FVKESK. CDR3 length equals 11 residues. CDR3 in DNA: TGTGCCAGCAGCCAAGCGTACGAGCAGTACTTC. It codes for CASSQAYEQYF.

The sample holds one count of this clone. The chain combines TRBV19 with TRBJ2-3, with D perhaps matching TRBD2 (5 bases). The ends were cut back, 5 bases at V and 1 base at J, with 10 bases in the middle. CDR1 is LNHDA and CDR2 is SQIVND in the germline V gene (reference sequence). This CDR3 region has 14 residues. CDR3 nucleotide sequence: TGTGCCAGTAGTGAGGGTATAGGCACAGATACGCAGTATTTT. Encoded protein: CASSEGIGTDTQYF.

The chain uses TRBV19 and TRBJ2-5; D is uncertain. The germline V gene encodes CDR1 LNHDA and CDR2 SQIVND (reference sequence). The CDR3 consists of 13 residues. Trimming removed 7 bases from V and 2 bases from J, with 11 bases in between. CDR3 in DNA: TGTGCCAGTAATAAGGGCCGACAAGAGACCCAGTACTTC. Its protein product is CASNKGRQETQYF.

As regards this clone: A far more abundant clone sits one base away, making this likely a read error. The sample has other DNA sequences that encode this CDR3 too. The V call is TRBV11-2, the J call TRBJ2-2; D not resolved. Germline lookup yields CDR1 SGHAT and CDR2 FQNNGV. This CDR3 spans 14 amino acids. The DNA of the CDR3 is TGTGCCAGCAGCTTAGTGTGGAGCACCGGTGAGCTGTTTTTT. Translating it yields CASSLVWSTGELFF. Filled out from reference TRBV11-2 and TRBJ2-2, the complete variable domain reads EAGVAQSPRYKIIEKRQSVAFWCNPISGHATLYWYQQILGQGPKLLIQFQNNGVVDDSQLPKDRFSAERLKGVDSTLKIQPAKLEDSAVYLCASSLVWSTGELFFGEGSRLTVL.

A word on this clone: This likely stems from a read error, as it lies one base from a far larger clone. The chain combines TRBV4-1 with TRBJ2-7; D is possibly TRBD1 (5 bases). CDR1 MGHRA and CDR2 YSYEKL come from the germline V gene. The CDR3 extends over 15 amino acids. V dropped 1 base and J dropped 2 bases, with 12 bases sitting between them. The CDR3 here is CASSQVQEFPYEQYF. The CDR3 region has the DNA TGCGCCAGCAGCCAAGTACAGGAGTTCCCCTACGAGCAGTACTTC.

A remark on this clone: With only one base between it and a far larger clone, this is likely a read error. The same CDR3 also results from other DNA sequences found in this sample. This chain connects TRBV29-1 to TRBJ1-1; 7 bases line up with TRBD1. The CDR3 is made up of 12 amino acids. Germline lookup yields CDR1 SQVTM and CDR2 ANQGSEA. Unmatched junction bases numbered 2, after V lost 6 bases and J lost 1 base. The CDR3 DNA sequence: TGCAGCGTGGGACAGCAGAACACTGAAGCTTTCTTT. Amino acids: CSVGQQNTEAFF. Combining the CDR3 with reference TRBV29-1 and TRBJ1-1 gives the whole variable domain SAVISQKPSRDICQRGTSLTIQCQVDSQVTMMFWYRQQPGQSLTLIATANQGSEATYESGFVIDKFPISRPNLTFSTLTVSNMSPEDSSIYLCSVGQQNTEAFFGQGTRLTVV.

On this clone: A far larger clone lies a single base away; this is likely a read error. The rearrangement uses TRBV30 and TRBJ1-3; D call uncertain. V shed 1 base and J shed 0 bases, with 10 bases lying between them. Germline V CDR1 and CDR2: GTSNPN, SVGIG (reference sequence). The CDR3 consists of 15 residues. CDR3 sequence (DNA): TGTGCCTGGAGTGAACGTGGGAACTCTGGAAACACCATATATTTT. This sequence encodes CAWSERGNSGNTIYF.

The gene calls are TRBV29-1 and TRBJ2-3; tentatively, D is TRBD1 or TRBD2 (5 bases each). Germline V gives CDR1 SQVTM, CDR2 ANQGSEA. There are 14 residues in the CDR3. V was shortened by 4 bases and J by 4 bases, with 15 bases between the two germline ends. The CDR3 sequence is CSVGHRTSSDTQYF. The CDR3 DNA reads TGCAGCGTTGGGCACAGGACTTCTTCAGATACGCAGTATTTT.